This is a list of T cell receptor beta chains from one sample in a study of low-dose radiotherapy and immunotherapy resistance in tumors. Each CDR3 protein gets one entry after TCRdb re-called the reads with MiXCR. Of about 46,000 distinct CDR3 sequences detected, roughly 12% appear once; the ten largest clones hold approximately 6%. This material consisted of PBMCs, taken before treatment. These receptors came from a female donor with ovarian cancer. Each CDR3 is given with its conserved first and last residue. D genes are given only for firm matches. Some rows mark clone size as missing; the rest say once, few, many or name a class of expanded clone.

d_call,j_call,clone_size,v_call,cdr3_nt,cdr3_aa
TRBD1,TRBJ2-1,-,TRBV29-1,TGCAGCGTGCAGGGGGCTTACAATGAGCAGTTCTTC,CSVQGAYNEQFF
-,TRBJ1-2,-,TRBV7-6,TGTGCCAGCAGCTTAGATGAGACAGGCGGCTATGGCTACACCTTC,CASSLDETGGYGYTF
-,TRBJ1-1,-,TRBV2,TGTGCCAGCATGCGGTACACTGAAGCTTTCTTT,CASMRYTEAFF
-,TRBJ1-1,many,TRBV24-1,TGTGCCACCAGTGAAGGGGGACTGTTTGGTGAGGCTTTCTTT,CATSEGGLFGEAFF
TRBD1,TRBJ2-5,many,TRBV5-4,TGTGCCAGCAGCTTGGCCCCGGACAGGGGACAAGAGACCCAGTACTTC,CASSLAPDRGQETQYF
TRBD2,TRBJ2-1,-,TRBV12-3/TRBV12-4,TGTGCCAGCAGATCGACAGCGGGGGGTCTCTACAATGAGCAGTTCTTC,CASRSTAGGLYNEQFF
TRBD1,TRBJ1-1,many,TRBV2,TGTGCCAGCAGTAGAGACAGGGAAGATCCTCCAGCTTTCTTT,CASSRDREDPPAFF
-,TRBJ2-2,many,TRBV5-5,TGTGCCAGCAGCTTGGGAGGGTCGTACACCGGGGAGCTGTTTTTT,CASSLGGSYTGELFF
-,TRBJ1-1,many,TRBV6-5,TGTGCCAGCAGTTACGATTCGGCGGGACTGGGTGAAGCTTTCTTT,CASSYDSAGLGEAFF
-,TRBJ2-3,many,TRBV29-1,TGCAGCGTTGTGGGGGCGTGGGCAGATACGCAGTATTTT,CSVVGAWADTQYF
-,TRBJ1-6,many,TRBV27,TGTGCCAGCACACCCCGGGCGGGGGGCACCTATAATTCACCCCTCCACTTT,CASTPRAGGTYNSPLHF
-,TRBJ1-4,many,TRBV19,TGTGCCAGTAGTACAAATGATGAAAAACTGTTTTTT,CASSTNDEKLFF
TRBD1,TRBJ2-2,many,TRBV28,TGTGCCAGCAGTTCAACAGGGGCCGGGGAGCTGTTTTTT,CASSSTGAGELFF
-,TRBJ2-1,many,TRBV7-8,TGTGCCAGCAGCCGAGGTGCCTCCTACAATGAGCAGTTCTTC,CASSRGASYNEQFF
TRBD2,TRBJ2-7,many,TRBV10-3,TGTGCCACCAGCGGGAGGCTTACCTACGAGCAGTACTTC,CATSGRLTYEQYF
TRBD1,TRBJ2-4,-,TRBV28,TGTGCCAGCAGTTTATGGGACAGGGGTCAAAACATTCAGTACTTC,CASSLWDRGQNIQYF
-,TRBJ2-7,medium-sized,TRBV2,TGTGCCAGCACCAGATCCGGAACAGGGTTCTCCTACGAGCAGTACTTC,CASTRSGTGFSYEQYF
-,TRBJ2-7,many,TRBV14,TGTGCCAGCAGCCCAGAGGCCGTTACCTACGAGCAGTACTTC,CASSPEAVTYEQYF
-,TRBJ2-7,many,TRBV13,TGTGCCAGCAGCTTAGCTCGTGCGGGAAGGTACCACGAGCAGTACTTC,CASSLARAGRYHEQYF
TRBD2,TRBJ2-1,once,TRBV28,TGTGCCAGCAGTTTACCGGGACTAGCGAGGAATGAGCAGTTCTTC,CASSLPGLARNEQFF
TRBD1,TRBJ2-7,many,TRBV5-4,TGTGCCAGCAGCTGGGGGACAGGGCCGAGCTCCTACGAGCAGTACTTC,CASSWGTGPSSYEQYF
-,TRBJ2-7,many,TRBV18,TGTGCCAGCCAGCCCTCGGGGGACGAGCAGTACTTC,CASQPSGDEQYF
-,TRBJ1-1,-,TRBV20-1,TGCAGTGCTAGAGATCCGGGTAGGAACACTGAAGCTTTCTTT,CSARDPGRNTEAFF
TRBD2,TRBJ2-2,once,TRBV13,TGTGCCAGTAGCTCCGCGGGGGGCAGGACCGGGGAGCTGTTTTTT,CASSSAGGRTGELFF
-,TRBJ2-7,many,TRBV27,TGTGCCAGCAGTTCGCCCTACGAGCAGTACTTC,CASSSPYEQYF
-,TRBJ1-5,many,TRBV6-1,TGTGCCTCCCAGTGGAGCGACACCTATAGCAATCAGCCCCAGCATTTT,CASQWSDTYSNQPQHF
TRBD1,TRBJ2-7,many,TRBV4-1,TGCGCCAGCAGCCCCCGGGACAGGCCCTCCTACGAGCAGTACTTC,CASSPRDRPSYEQYF
TRBD1,TRBJ1-1,many,TRBV28,TGTGCCAGCCAGGGGGGGAGGACTGAAGCTTTCTTT,CASQGGRTEAFF
-,TRBJ2-7,many,TRBV7-8,TGTGCCAGCAGCTGGGGGTCGGGGGGCGGGTACGAGCAGTACTTC,CASSWGSGGGYEQYF
-,TRBJ2-7,-,TRBV20-1,TGCAGTGCTAGAGATCACTACAGCTCCTACGAGCAGTACTTC,CSARDHYSSYEQYF
-,TRBJ2-3,-,TRBV4-2,TGTGCCAGCAGCCATAGGGCCCGGGGACCCACGTTTGATACGCAGTATTTT,CASSHRARGPTFDTQYF
-,TRBJ1-1,many,TRBV6-2/TRBV6-3,TGTGCCAGCAGTTACTCGACCGGGGACACTGAAGCTTTCTTT,CASSYSTGDTEAFF
-,TRBJ2-7,many,TRBV27,TGTGCCAGCAGTCCCACCCGGAGAATCTCCTACGAGCAGTACTTC,CASSPTRRISYEQYF
TRBD1,TRBJ2-3,many,TRBV29-1,TGCAGCACTCAGGGGGACACTACGCAGTATTTT,CSTQGDTTQYF
TRBD1,TRBJ1-2,-,TRBV2,TGTGCCAGCCTCAGGGACAGGGGTACGGATGGCTACACCTTC,CASLRDRGTDGYTF
-,TRBJ2-5,few,TRBV18,TGTGCCAGCTCACCACCGGCGGAGACCCAGTACTTC,CASSPPAETQYF
TRBD2,TRBJ2-2,many,TRBV2,TGTGCCAGCAGTGAGACTAGCGGGGGGACCGGGGAGCTGTTTTTT,CASSETSGGTGELFF
-,TRBJ2-3,many,TRBV3-1,TGTGCCAGCAGCCAAGGATTCTCGGGCGCTGGCACAGATACGCAGTATTTT,CASSQGFSGAGTDTQYF
-,TRBJ2-1,many,TRBV24-1,TGTGCCACCAGTGATTTTACCCGGTCCGATGAGCAGTTCTTC,CATSDFTRSDEQFF
TRBD1,TRBJ1-4,many,TRBV3-1,TGTGCCAGCAAGAACACAGGGGGGACTAATGAAAAACTGTTTTTT,CASKNTGGTNEKLFF
-,TRBJ1-4,many,TRBV2,TGTGCCAGCGGCCGTGAGGGGACTAATGAAAAACTGTTTTTT,CASGREGTNEKLFF
TRBD1,TRBJ2-7,many,TRBV12-3/TRBV12-4,TGTGCCAGCACGTTTACAGGGGCTGGCGAGCAGTACTTC,CASTFTGAGEQYF
-,TRBJ1-4,-,TRBV13,-,CASRDSGSGEKLFFF
-,TRBJ1-1,many,TRBV5-1,TGCGCCAGCAGCTTGTTGGTAGGTAGGAACACTGAAGCTTTCTTT,CASSLLVGRNTEAFF
-,TRBJ1-1,many,TRBV12-3/TRBV12-4,TGTGCCAGCAGCTTTGAGTGGGGAGGGACTGAAGCTTTCTTT,CASSFEWGGTEAFF
TRBD2,TRBJ2-2,many,TRBV20-1,TGCAGTGCTAGAGATCCAGCGGGAGGCGAAACCGGGGAGCTGTTTTTT,CSARDPAGGETGELFF